This passage covers 8 T cell receptor beta chains from one sample sequenced in a study of T cells expressing NK-cell markers. TCRdb re-called the 5' RACE reads and shows each CDR3 protein once, DNA omitted. The table lists 500,000 to 600,000 distinct CDR3 sequences, with about 3.6% in the top ten. Sequencing was performed on blood T cells: a sorted CD56 or NKG2C T cell subset, CD4+ or CD8+ T cells, or bulk PBMC T cells (not recorded which). The origin of the receptors is a man aged 18 to 30 in good health.

The chain links TRBV11-3 to TRBJ2-5; the TCRdb D gene call, TRBD2, has no DNA to confirm it. This CDR3 is built from 13 residues. Germline V CDR1 and CDR2: SGHNT, YENEEA. The CDR3 spells CASSFLPPETQYF.

The chain is built from TRBV12-3 or TRBV12-4 and TRBJ2-3; without DNA, the TCRdb call of TRBD2 cannot be checked. CDR3 length: 20 residues. CDR3 protein: CASSLVPGLAGATSTDTQYF.

The V gene is TRBV6-4, the J gene TRBJ2-1. Germline CDR1 is MRHNA and CDR2 is SNTAGT. This CDR3 is built from 12 residues. CDR3: CASSDSLGWQFF.

The chain joins TRBV7-2 to TRBJ2-1; without DNA, the TCRdb call of TRBD1 cannot be checked. This CDR3 has 13 residues. The germline V gene has CDR1 SGHTA and CDR2 FQGNSA. CDR3 in amino acids: CASSSNPLSEQFF.

The J gene is TRBJ2-3, the V gene TRBV7-9. Germline loops: CDR1 SEHNR, CDR2 FQNEAQ (reference sequence). There are 13 residues in the CDR3. CDR3 sequence: CASRVTGTDTQYF.

The genes are TRBV6-1 and TRBJ2-1; as DNA is missing, the TRBD1 call by TCRdb cannot be tested. Germline V gene data show CDR1 as MNHNS and CDR2 as SASEGT. The CDR3 has 18 amino acids. The CDR3 sequence: CASSRTGDWATVYNEQFF.

The chain is built from TRBV5-1 and TRBJ2-5; TCRdb outputs TRBD2, but without DNA this stays unchecked. CDR3 length: 12 amino acids. Per the germline V gene, CDR1 is SGHRS and CDR2 is YFSETQ. The CDR3 sequence: CASSWRQETQYF.

The chain has TRBV29-1 and TRBJ2-1; the D call of TRBD2 rests on TCRdb alone, since no DNA is present to check it. This CDR3 contains 18 residues. Germline assignment: CDR1 SQVTM and CDR2 ANQGSEA. The chain's CDR3 is CSGGLGREGFGTYNEQFF.